This T cell receptor beta chain is drawn from a study of cytomegalovirus exposure and HLA in healthy donors (dated by TCRdb to 2016 to 2017). Regarding the study in general: According to a later analysis, one platform produced both the roughly 110 validation repertoires and the roughly 650 repertoires of the first cohort. The aim of the study was to test whether cataloging public T cell receptors could identify signatures of past pathogen exposure. Along with the approximately 620-subject first cohort, a separate validation cohort of more than 90 different subjects was used. The study combined high-throughput TCR immunosequencing, statistical association of individual TCRs with disease status, and machine learning to predict cytomegalovirus infection status.

The donors belonged to the validation cohort of over a hundred subjects, which was separate from the approximately 700-subject first cohort. To prepare the library, the immunoSEQ multiplex PCR assay was applied. In the paper's pipeline: A statistical classification framework was built for diagnosing cytomegalovirus status from the catalog of TCR beta chain sequences. TCRdb re-hosts the immuneACCESS table, in-frame sequences only. Its copies lack some clones; in the studies checked, an unresolved V gene accounts for under half of them, and the cause for the rest is not known. That table furnishes V, J and clone size, whereas the DNA furnished D and trimming. The sample has 200,000 to 300,000 clones on record, about 86% of them singletons. The biggest ten clones account for 2% to 3% of the sample. Worth noting for this clone: This receptor's antigen is unknown. Qualities for individual bases were not recorded, and no much larger clone is one base off.

Summary of the overall study and its limitations: The study listed 150 to 200 TCR beta chains as associated with cytomegalovirus. The authors suggested that the approach could potentially be extended to other disease states and immunological phenotypes. Subsequent analysis determined that TCRs grouped into clusters in the first cohort also showed a tendency toward co-occurrence across the 90 to 150 validation repertoires, and approximately 93% of cluster scores exceeded 0. The classifier was reported to diagnose cytomegalovirus status with high specificity and sensitivity in both the original cohort and the validation cohort. While some public TCRs were present in many individuals, most TCR sequences turned up only very rarely across donors. All 110 or so repertoires were used to score co-occurrence in the validation cohort in a later analysis, because that analysis had no HLA typing for the cohort. In vitro tests confirmed that a few of the cytomegalovirus-associated TCR beta chains recognize cytomegalovirus antigens.

As encoded in the germline V gene, CDR1 is ENHRY while CDR2 is SYGVKD. V loses 3 bases at its end and J loses 0 bases; junction bases beyond the gene matches: 5. From the cysteine through the phenylalanine, the CDR3 covers 16 amino acids. The CDR3 DNA has 48 bases and is translated from base 1. This sequence originates from a man between 18 and 35 years old in good health and CMV-seronegative. The sequence joins TRBV10-3 to TRBJ1-3; 7 central bases correspond to TRBD1. The sequencing sample was made of PBMCs. The CDR3 protein sequence reads: CAISDGGQSSGNTIYF. The nucleotides read TGTGCCATCAGTGACGGGGGACAGAGCTCTGGAAACACCATATATTTT.